The present T cell receptor beta chain was sequenced within a study of chemoradiotherapy in HPV16-positive cancers. Sequencing used immunoSEQ multiplex PCR; TCRdb keeps in-frame clones, though not all of them. The repertoire has about 32,000 clones, around 88% of them found once; the top ten carry roughly 4.9%. The V end lost 2 bases, the J end lost 2 bases, and 11 bases lay between the germline ends. Germline V gene data show CDR1 as ENHRY and CDR2 as SYGVKD. There are 15 residues in the CDR3. Worth noting for this clone: Its antigen is as yet unknown.

Study-level results: For HPV16-positive patients, expanding HPV-responsive T cells associated with longer recurrence-free survival. Functional assays defining HPV-specific T cells used only a couple of HPV16-positive patients. During treatment, candidate HPV-specific clones and E7-related motifs expanded in tumor.

The sequence came from a human donor with HPV-associated anogenital cancer. The sample in question was blood, obtained from a patient who underwent chemoradiotherapy. V is TRBV10-3 and J is TRBJ2-3; D may be TRBD2 (5 bases). The CDR3: CAISEKRSSTDTQYF. In nucleotides, the CDR3 is TGTGCCATCAGTGAGAAGCGGTCCTCCACAGATACGCAGTATTTT.